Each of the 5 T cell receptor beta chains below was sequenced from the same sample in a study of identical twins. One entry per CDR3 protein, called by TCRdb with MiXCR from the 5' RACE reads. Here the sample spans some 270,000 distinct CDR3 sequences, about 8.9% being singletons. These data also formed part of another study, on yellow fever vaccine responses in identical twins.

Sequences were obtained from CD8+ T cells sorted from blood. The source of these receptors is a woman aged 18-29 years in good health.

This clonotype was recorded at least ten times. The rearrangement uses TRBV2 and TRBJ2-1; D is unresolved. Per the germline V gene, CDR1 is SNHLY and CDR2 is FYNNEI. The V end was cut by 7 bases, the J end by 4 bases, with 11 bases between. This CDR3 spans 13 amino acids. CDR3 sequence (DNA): TGTGCCAGCACCTCTAGTAGTTACAATGAGCAGTTCTTC. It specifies CASTSSSYNEQFF.

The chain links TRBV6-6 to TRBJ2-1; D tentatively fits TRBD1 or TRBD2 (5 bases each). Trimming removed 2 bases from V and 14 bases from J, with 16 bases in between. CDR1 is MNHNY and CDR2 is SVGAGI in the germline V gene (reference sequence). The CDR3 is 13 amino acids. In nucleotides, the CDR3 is TGTGCCAGCAGTTACCCAGACCGGGGCTGGGAGTTCTTC. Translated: CASSYPDRGWEFF.

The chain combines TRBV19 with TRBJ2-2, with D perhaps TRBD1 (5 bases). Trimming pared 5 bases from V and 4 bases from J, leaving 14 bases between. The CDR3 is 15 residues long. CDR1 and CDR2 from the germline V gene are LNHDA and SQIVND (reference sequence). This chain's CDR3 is CASSPFDRATGELFF. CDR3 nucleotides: TGTGCCAGTAGTCCCTTCGACAGAGCCACCGGGGAGCTGTTTTTT.

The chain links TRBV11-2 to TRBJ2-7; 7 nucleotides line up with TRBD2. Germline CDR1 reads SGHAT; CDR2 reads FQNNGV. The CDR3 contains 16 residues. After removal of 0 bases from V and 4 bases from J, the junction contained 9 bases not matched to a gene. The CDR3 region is CASSLEGRGSEYEQYF. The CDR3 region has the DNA TGTGCCAGCAGCTTAGAGGGGCGGGGGTCAGAGTACGAGCAGTACTTC. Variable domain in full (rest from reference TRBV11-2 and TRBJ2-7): EAGVAQSPRYKIIEKRQSVAFWCNPISGHATLYWYQQILGQGPKLLIQFQNNGVVDDSQLPKDRFSAERLKGVDSTLKIQPAKLEDSAVYLCASSLEGRGSEYEQYFGPGTRLTVT.

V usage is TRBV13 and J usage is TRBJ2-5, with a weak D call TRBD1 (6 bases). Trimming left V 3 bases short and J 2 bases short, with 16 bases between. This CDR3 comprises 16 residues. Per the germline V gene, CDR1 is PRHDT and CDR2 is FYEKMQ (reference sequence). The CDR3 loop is CASSFLGPRGQETQYF. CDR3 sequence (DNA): TGTGCCAGCAGCTTCTTAGGGCCCAGGGGACAAGAGACCCAGTACTTC.